The 9 T cell receptor beta chains listed next were all sequenced from one sample in a study of cytomegalovirus exposure and HLA in healthy donors. PCR involved 60 Vbeta and 13 Jbeta primers. TCRdb's copy holds only in-frame clones and misses some; the assay was immunoSEQ multiplex PCR. The sample includes about 160,000 clones, roughly 75% seen only once; the top ten take about 4.9%. Material: PBMCs. These receptors came from a male donor in good health and CMV-seronegative.

The rearrangement uses TRBV27 and TRBJ2-1; 7 nucleotides line up with TRBD2. CDR1 and CDR2 from the germline V gene are MNHEY and SMNVEV (reference sequence). J gave up 6 bases and V 5 bases, and 4 bases lay outside the gene matches. The CDR3 runs 13 residues. The CDR3 DNA is TGTGCCAGCAGTCCGGGGACTATCAATGAGCAGTTCTTC. This codes for CASSPGTINEQFF.

This clone was observed a handful of times. This chain connects TRBV4-1 to TRBJ1-1; D uncertain. Per the germline V gene, CDR1 is MGHRA and CDR2 is YSYEKL. This CDR3 comprises 15 residues. Trimming removed 1 base from V and 3 bases from J, with 12 bases in between. DNA of the CDR3: TGCGCCAGCAGCCAAGCCTCCCAAATAGACACTGAAGCTTTCTTT. This translates into CASSQASQIDTEAFF.

The genes are TRBV6-1 and TRBJ1-5; 9 nucleotides agree with TRBD1. CDR3 length equals 14 residues. Germline V gives CDR1 MNHNS, CDR2 SASEGT. V was clipped by 4 bases and J by 4 bases; unmatched bases: 2. The DNA of the CDR3 is TGTGCCAGCAGTGTTGGACAGGGGAATCAGCCCCAGCATTTT. Translated, it gives CASSVGQGNQPQHF.

The chain couples TRBV2 to TRBJ1-1, with D perhaps TRBD1 (5 bases). This CDR3 spans 12 amino acids. Per germline, CDR1 SNHLY and CDR2 FYNNEI. The ends were cut back, 10 bases at V and 8 bases at J, with 17 bases in the middle. The CDR3 DNA reads as TGTGCCACATCACAGGCAGTGGCGGAAGCTTTCTTT. It is translated as CATSQAVAEAFF.

The chain is built from TRBV6-5 and TRBJ1-2; 7 bases line up with TRBD1. This CDR3 is 13 amino acids long. Germline CDR1 MNHEY, CDR2 SVGAGI. V was clipped by 2 bases and J by 6 bases; unmatched bases: 3. CDR3 bases: TGTGCCAGCAGTTACAACAGGGGTCATGGCTACACCTTC. Translated: CASSYNRGHGYTF.

The chain combines TRBV28 with TRBJ2-7, with a possible D match to TRBD1 (6 bases). This CDR3 comprises 16 residues. The V gene's germline CDR1 is MDHEN and CDR2 SYDVKM. The V gene lost 4 bases and the J gene lost 0 bases, with 16 bases spanning the gap. DNA for the CDR3: TGTGCCAGCAGTTCCCTGACAGGTCGTGGCTCCTACGAGCAGTACTTC. Its protein product is CASSSLTGRGSYEQYF.

This clone was picked up a small number of times. The rearrangement uses TRBV7-2 and TRBJ1-2, with D perhaps matching TRBD1 (6 bases). The germline gives CDR1 SGHTA, CDR2 FQGNSA. The CDR3 totals 15 residues. With 3 bases removed from V and 4 bases from J, the gap between germline ends came to 15 bases. Here the CDR3 DNA reads TGTGCCAGCAGCTTCGGGGCAGGGGTTACCTATGGCTACACCTTC. It yields the protein CASSFGAGVTYGYTF.

The V gene is TRBV5-6, the J gene TRBJ2-2; the match to TRBD1 covers 7 bases. Trimming removed 2 bases from V and 2 bases from J; junction bases left unmatched: 3. The germline gives CDR1 SGHDT, CDR2 YYEEEE. The CDR3 covers 15 residues. The CDR3 sequence is CASSLRQGNTGELFF. The CDR3 DNA is TGTGCCAGCAGCTTAAGACAGGGCAACACCGGGGAGCTGTTTTTT.

The chain carries TRBV7-2 and TRBJ2-7; possible D gene TRBD2, 6 bases. The CDR3 has 13 residues. Germline V gene data show CDR1 as SGHTA and CDR2 as FQGNSA. V was cut by 5 bases and J by 5 bases, with 13 bases left in between. CDR3 nucleotides: TGTGCCAGCAGCCGCGGGACGGCCCACGAGCAGTACTTC. It specifies CASSRGTAHEQYF.